The 5 T cell receptor beta chains in this list originate from one sample, sequenced in a study of cytomegalovirus exposure and HLA in healthy donors. The study ran its PCR with 60 Vbeta and 13 Jbeta primers. Assay used: immunoSEQ multiplex PCR; TCRdb lists only in-frame clones, some missing. This sample carries some 160,000 clones, less than 80% of them seen once, and the ten largest clones take more than 0.55%. The sample taken for sequencing was PBMCs. Receptors originate from a woman aged 40-49 years in good health and CMV-seronegative.

The CDR3 sequence: CASLRSAGSREQYF. The CDR3 DNA reads as TGTGCCAGCCTCCGGTCGGCCGGGAGTAGGGAGCAGTACTTC. The chain joins TRBV28 to TRBJ2-5, with TRBD2 as a possible D gene (6 bases). Per germline, CDR1 MDHEN and CDR2 SYDVKM. CDR3 size: 14 residues. V was pared by 8 bases and J by 11 bases, with 24 bases between.

The chain couples TRBV30 to TRBJ1-6; D possibly corresponds to TRBD1 (6 bases). Trimming pared 4 bases from V and 3 bases from J, leaving 13 bases between. In germline, CDR1 is GTSNPN, CDR2 SVGIG (reference sequence). This CDR3 has 15 amino acids. The CDR3 DNA sequence: TGTGCCTGGAACAGGGCAAATAGCTATAATTCACCCCTCCACTTT. It codes for CAWNRANSYNSPLHF.

The rearrangement uses TRBV7-9 and TRBJ1-5; TRBD1 matches at 9 bases. V lost 0 bases to trimming and J lost 6 bases; unmatched junction nucleotides: 3. The CDR3 contains 15 residues. CDR1 and CDR2 (germline): SEHNR, FQNEAQ (reference sequence). CDR3 amino acids: CASSLAGTGLQPQHF. CDR3 DNA: TGTGCCAGCAGCTTAGCCGGGACAGGGCTTCAGCCCCAGCATTTT.

This clone has just one count. The chain combines TRBV11-3 with TRBJ1-6, with D unresolved. V gave up 8 bases and J gave up 14 bases, with 13 bases separating them. The germline gives CDR1 SGHNT, CDR2 YENEEA. The CDR3 has 11 residues. This chain's CDR3 is CASSRSGSLHF. CDR3 nucleotides: TGTGCCAGCTCTAGAAGTGGGTCCCTCCACTTT.

The rearrangement joins TRBV19 to TRBJ1-2, with 7 bases that match TRBD1. With V trimmed by 5 bases and J by 6 bases, 15 bases remained unmatched. The germline gives CDR1 LNHDA, CDR2 SQIVND (reference sequence). The CDR3 is 16 amino acids. This chain's CDR3 is CASSHTITGEGDGYTF. The CDR3 DNA reads TGTGCCAGTAGTCATACTATTACAGGGGAAGGTGATGGCTACACCTTC. Filled out from reference TRBV19 and TRBJ1-2, the complete variable domain reads DGGITQSPKYLFRKEGQNVTLSCEQNLNHDAMYWYRQDPGQGLRLIYYSQIVNDFQKGDIAEGYSVSREKKESFPLTVTSAQKNPTAFYLCASSHTITGEGDGYTFGSGTRLTVV.